This entry features one T cell receptor (beta chain) sequence. The sample comes from a study of T cell responses to AZD1222 COVID-19 vaccine. Germline CDR1 and CDR2: SGHRS and YFSETQ. This CDR3 is built from 18 residues. The V segment lost 3 bases and the J segment 6 bases; nucleotides outside the gene matches: 16. Assay: immunoSEQ multiplex PCR; the TCRdb copy retains only in-frame clones and omits some. The sample consists of approximately 110,000 clones, more than 80% of them appearing once. The sample consisted of peripheral blood, taken on day 0 of AZD1222 vaccination. This TCR came from an adult in good health. This chain uses TRBV5-1 with TRBJ1-5; 9 nucleotides align to TRBD1. CDR3 amino acids: CASSSPTTGGGYGQPQHF. CDR3 nucleotide sequence: TGCGCCAGCAGCTCTCCTACTACAGGGGGCGGGTATGGTCAGCCCCAGCATTTT. The full variable domain, with the rest looked up from reference TRBV5-1 and TRBJ1-5, is KAGVTQTPRYLIKTRGQQVTLSCSPISGHRSVSWYQQTPGQGLQFLFEYFSETQRNKGNFPGRFSGRQFSNSRSEMNVSTLELGDSALYLCASSSPTTGGGYGQPQHFGDGTRLSIL.